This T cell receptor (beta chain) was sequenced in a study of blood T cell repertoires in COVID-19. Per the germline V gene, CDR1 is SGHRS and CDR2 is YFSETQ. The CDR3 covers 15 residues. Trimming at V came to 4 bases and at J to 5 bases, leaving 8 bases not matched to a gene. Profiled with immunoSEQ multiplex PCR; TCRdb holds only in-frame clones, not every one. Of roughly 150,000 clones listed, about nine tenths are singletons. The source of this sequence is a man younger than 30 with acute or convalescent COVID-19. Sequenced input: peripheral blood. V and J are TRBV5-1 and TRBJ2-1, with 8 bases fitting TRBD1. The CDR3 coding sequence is TGCGCCAGCAGCCCCCAGGGGGCGCGGCACAATGAGCAGTTCTTC. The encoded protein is CASSPQGARHNEQFF.